This TCR beta chain was obtained from a study of technical replicates of blood from a handful of donors. Generated by immunoSEQ multiplex PCR, the TCRdb table keeps only in-frame clones and is missing some. The sample lists roughly 90,000 clones, just under 95% occurring once. Comments on this clone: The junction differs from germline at one of its ends, possibly a read error.

This receptor was obtained from a human donor in good health. Specimen: T cells isolated from PBMCs.

CDR3 sequence: CASSALAGGLGTQYF. DNA for the CDR3: TGTGCCAGCAGCGCACTAGCGGGGGGGCTAGGTACGCAGTATTTT. The chain is built from TRBV5-1 and TRBJ2-3, with TRBD2 matching over 13 bases. Germline V gives CDR1 SGHRS, CDR2 YFSETQ. The CDR3 is 15 residues long.